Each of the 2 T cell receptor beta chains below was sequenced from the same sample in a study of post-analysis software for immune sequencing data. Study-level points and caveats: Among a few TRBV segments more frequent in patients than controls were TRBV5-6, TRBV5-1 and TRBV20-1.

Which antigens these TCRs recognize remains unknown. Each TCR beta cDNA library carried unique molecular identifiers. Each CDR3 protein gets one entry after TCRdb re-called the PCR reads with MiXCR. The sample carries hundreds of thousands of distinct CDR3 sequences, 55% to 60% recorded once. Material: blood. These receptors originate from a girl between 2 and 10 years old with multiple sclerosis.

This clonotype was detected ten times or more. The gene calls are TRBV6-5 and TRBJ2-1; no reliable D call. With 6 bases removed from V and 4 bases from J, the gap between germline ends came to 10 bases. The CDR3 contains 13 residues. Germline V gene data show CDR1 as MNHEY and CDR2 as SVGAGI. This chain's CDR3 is CASSSGSYNEQFF. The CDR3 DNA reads TGTGCCAGCAGCTCCGGCTCTTACAATGAGCAGTTCTTC.

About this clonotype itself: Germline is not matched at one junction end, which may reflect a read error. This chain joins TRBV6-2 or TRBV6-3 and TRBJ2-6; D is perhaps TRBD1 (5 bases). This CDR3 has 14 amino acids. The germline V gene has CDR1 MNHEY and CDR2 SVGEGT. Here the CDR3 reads CASRDTAGANVRTF. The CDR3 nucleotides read TGTGCCAGCAGAGACACGGCTGGGGCCAACGTCCGGACTTTC.